This TCR beta chain came from a study of cytomegalovirus exposure and HLA in healthy donors. PCR was performed using 60 Vbeta and 13 Jbeta primers. Original methodology: An analysis that came later counted roughly 80 million unique TCR beta chains, approximately 10 million shared. Profiled with immunoSEQ multiplex PCR; TCRdb holds only in-frame clones, not every one. The DNA was the basis for D and trimming; V, J and clone size are from that table. The data contain tens of thousands of clones, 65% to 80% of them singletons. This sequence originates from a woman between 40 and 55 years old in good health and CMV-seropositive. Sequencing was carried out using PBMCs.

In DNA, the CDR3 is TGTGCCTGGAGTGTACTTTCAGGGGATAATGAAAAACTGTTTTTT. Its translation is CAWSVLSGDNEKLFF. This sequence joins TRBV30 and TRBJ1-4; TRBD1 is a possible D gene (6 bases). The germline V and J ends were trimmed by 0 bases and 4 bases, with 12 bases remaining between them. CDR1 and CDR2 (germline): GTSNPN, SVGIG (reference sequence). The CDR3 loop spans 15 amino acids.